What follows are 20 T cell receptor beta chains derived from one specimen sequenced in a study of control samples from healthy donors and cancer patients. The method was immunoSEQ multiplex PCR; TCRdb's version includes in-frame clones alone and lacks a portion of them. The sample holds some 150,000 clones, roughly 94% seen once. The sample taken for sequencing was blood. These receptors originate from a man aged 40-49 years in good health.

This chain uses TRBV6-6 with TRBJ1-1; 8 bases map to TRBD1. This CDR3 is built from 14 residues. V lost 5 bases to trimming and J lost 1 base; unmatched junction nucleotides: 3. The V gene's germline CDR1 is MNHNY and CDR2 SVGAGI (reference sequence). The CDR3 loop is CASSRTGWNTEAFF. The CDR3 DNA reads TGTGCCAGCAGTCGGACAGGGTGGAACACTGAAGCTTTCTTT.

The chain's CDR3 is CASSLGRTGELFF. Here the CDR3 DNA reads TGTGCCAGCAGCTTGGGCCGTACCGGGGAGCTGTTTTTT. The chain recombines TRBV5-6 with TRBJ2-2; D gene unclear. CDR3 length equals 13 residues. The V end was cut by 0 bases, the J end by 5 bases, with 5 bases between. Germline loops: CDR1 SGHDT, CDR2 YYEEEE.

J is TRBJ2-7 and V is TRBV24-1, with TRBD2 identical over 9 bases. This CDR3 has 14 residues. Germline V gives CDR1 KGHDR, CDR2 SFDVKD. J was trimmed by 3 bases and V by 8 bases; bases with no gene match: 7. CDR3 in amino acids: CATTSERGDYEQYF. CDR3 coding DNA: TGTGCCACCACCTCCGAGCGGGGGGACTACGAGCAGTACTTC.

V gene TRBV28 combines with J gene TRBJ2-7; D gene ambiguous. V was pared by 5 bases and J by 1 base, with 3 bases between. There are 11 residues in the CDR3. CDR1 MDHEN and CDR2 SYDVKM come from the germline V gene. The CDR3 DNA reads TGTGCCAGCAGTGAGTCCTACGAGCAGTACTTC. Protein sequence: CASSESYEQYF.

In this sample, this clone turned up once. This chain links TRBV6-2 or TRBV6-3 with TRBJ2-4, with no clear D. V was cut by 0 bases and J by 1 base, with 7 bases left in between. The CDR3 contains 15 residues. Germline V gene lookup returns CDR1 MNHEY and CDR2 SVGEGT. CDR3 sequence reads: CASSYSTGAKNIQYF. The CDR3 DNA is TGTGCCAGCAGTTACTCAACCGGGGCCAAAAACATTCAGTACTTC.

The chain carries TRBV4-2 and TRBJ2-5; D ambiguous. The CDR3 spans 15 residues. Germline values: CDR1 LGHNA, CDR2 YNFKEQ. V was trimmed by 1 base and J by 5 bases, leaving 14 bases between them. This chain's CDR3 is CASSQATTQIETQYF. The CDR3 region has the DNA TGTGCCAGCAGCCAAGCGACCACCCAAATCGAGACCCAGTACTTC.

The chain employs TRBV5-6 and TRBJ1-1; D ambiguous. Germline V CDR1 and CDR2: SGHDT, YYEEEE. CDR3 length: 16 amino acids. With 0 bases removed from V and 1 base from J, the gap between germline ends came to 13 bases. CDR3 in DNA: TGTGCCAGCAGCTTGGTAACCGTCACCGAGAACACTGAAGCTTTCTTT. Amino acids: CASSLVTVTENTEAFF.

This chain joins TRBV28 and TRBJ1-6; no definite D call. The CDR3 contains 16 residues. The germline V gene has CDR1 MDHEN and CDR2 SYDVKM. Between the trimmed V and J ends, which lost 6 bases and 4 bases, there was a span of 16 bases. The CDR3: CASSPPPQVYNSPLHF. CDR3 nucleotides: TGTGCCAGCAGCCCCCCCCCTCAAGTTTATAATTCACCCCTCCACTTT.

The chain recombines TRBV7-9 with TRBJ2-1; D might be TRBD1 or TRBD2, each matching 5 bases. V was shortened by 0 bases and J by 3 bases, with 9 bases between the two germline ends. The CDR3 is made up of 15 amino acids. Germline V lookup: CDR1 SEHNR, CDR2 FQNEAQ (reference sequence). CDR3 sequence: CASSLAGDDYNEQFF. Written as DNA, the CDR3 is TGTGCCAGCAGCTTAGCGGGGGACGACTACAATGAGCAGTTCTTC.

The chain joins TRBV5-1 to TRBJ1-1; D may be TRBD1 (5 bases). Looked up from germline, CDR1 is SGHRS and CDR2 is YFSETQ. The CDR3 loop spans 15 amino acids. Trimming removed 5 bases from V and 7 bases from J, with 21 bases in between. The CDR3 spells CASRTYGAPRDEAFF. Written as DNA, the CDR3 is TGCGCCAGCAGAACGTATGGGGCCCCGAGGGATGAAGCTTTCTTT.

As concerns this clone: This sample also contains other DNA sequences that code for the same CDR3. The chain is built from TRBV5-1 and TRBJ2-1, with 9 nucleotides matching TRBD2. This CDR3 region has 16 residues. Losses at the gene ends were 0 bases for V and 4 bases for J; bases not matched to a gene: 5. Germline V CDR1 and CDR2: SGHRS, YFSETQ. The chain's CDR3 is CASSLVASGDYNEQFF. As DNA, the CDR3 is TGCGCCAGCAGCTTGGTTGCTAGCGGGGATTACAATGAGCAGTTCTTC.

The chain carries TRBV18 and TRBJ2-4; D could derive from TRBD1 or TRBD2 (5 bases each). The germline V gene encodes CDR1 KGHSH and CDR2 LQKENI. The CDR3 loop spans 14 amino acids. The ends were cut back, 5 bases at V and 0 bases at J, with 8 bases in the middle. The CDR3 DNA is TGTGCCAGCTCAGGGACGGTAGCCAAAAACATTCAGTACTTC. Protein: CASSGTVAKNIQYF. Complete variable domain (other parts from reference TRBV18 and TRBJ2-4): NAGVMQNPRHLVRRRGQEARLRCSPMKGHSHVYWYRQLPEEGLKFMVYLQKENIIDESGMPKERFSAEFPKEGPSILRIQQVVRGDSAAYFCASSGTVAKNIQYFGAGTRLSVL.

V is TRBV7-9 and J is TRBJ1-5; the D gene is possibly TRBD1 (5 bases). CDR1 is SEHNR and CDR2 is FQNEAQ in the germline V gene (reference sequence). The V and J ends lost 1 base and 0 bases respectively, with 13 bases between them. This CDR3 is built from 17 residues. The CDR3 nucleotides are TGTGCCAGCAGCTTAGGTGGGCAGGGTGTTAGCAATCAGCCCCAGCATTTT. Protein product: CASSLGGQGVSNQPQHF.

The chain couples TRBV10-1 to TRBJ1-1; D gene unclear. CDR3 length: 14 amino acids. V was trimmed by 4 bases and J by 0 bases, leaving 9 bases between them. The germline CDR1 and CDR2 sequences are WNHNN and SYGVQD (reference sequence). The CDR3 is CASSATPVNTEAFF. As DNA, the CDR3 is TGCGCCAGCAGTGCTACACCCGTGAACACTGAAGCTTTCTTT.

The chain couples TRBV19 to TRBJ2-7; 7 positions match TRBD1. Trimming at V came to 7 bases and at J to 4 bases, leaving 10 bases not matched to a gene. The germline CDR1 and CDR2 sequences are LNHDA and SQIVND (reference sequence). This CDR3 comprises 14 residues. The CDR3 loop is CASTSKTGRYEQYF. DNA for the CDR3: TGTGCCAGTACCTCGAAGACAGGGCGGTACGAGCAGTACTTC. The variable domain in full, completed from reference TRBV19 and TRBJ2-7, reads DGGITQSPKYLFRKEGQNVTLSCEQNLNHDAMYWYRQDPGQGLRLIYYSQIVNDFQKGDIAEGYSVSREKKESFPLTVTSAQKNPTAFYLCASTSKTGRYEQYFGPGTRLTVT.

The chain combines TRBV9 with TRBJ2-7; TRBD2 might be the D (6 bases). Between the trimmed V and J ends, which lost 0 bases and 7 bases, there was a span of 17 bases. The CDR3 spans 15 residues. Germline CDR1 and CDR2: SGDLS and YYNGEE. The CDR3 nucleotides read TGTGCCAGCAGCGTAGGCTCATCCCGGGGGAGGGAGCAGTACTTC. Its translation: CASSVGSSRGREQYF. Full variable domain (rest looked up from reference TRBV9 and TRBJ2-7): DSGVTQTPKHLITATGQRVTLRCSPRSGDLSVYWYQQSLDQGLQFLIQYYNGEERAKGNILERFSAQQFPDLHSELNLSSLELGDSALYFCASSVGSSRGREQYFGPGTRLTVT.

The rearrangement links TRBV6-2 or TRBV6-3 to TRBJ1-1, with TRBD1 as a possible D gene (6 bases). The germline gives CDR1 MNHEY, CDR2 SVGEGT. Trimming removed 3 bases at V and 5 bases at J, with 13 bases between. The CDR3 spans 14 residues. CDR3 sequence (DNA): TGTGCCAGCAGTTATCAGGGGTCGGGAACTGAAGCTTTCTTT. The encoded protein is CASSYQGSGTEAFF.

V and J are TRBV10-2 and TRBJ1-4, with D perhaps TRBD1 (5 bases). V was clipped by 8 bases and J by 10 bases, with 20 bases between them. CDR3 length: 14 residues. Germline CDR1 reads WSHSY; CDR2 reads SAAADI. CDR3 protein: CASGPRGSEGKLFF. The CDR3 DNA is TGCGCCAGCGGACCCCGGGGCTCCGAGGGAAAACTGTTTTTT.

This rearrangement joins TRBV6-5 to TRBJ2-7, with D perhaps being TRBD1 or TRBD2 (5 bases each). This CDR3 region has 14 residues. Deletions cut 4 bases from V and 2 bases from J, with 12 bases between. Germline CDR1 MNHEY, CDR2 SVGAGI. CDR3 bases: TGTGCCAGCAGTTCTCTCGGGACCGCCTACGAGCAGTACTTC. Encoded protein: CASSSLGTAYEQYF.

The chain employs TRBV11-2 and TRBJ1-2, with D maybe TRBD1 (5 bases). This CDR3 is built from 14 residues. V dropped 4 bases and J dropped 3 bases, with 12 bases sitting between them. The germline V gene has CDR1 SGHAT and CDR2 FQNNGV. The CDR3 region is CASSSTGGYYGYTF. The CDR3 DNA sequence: TGTGCCAGCAGCTCGACGGGGGGGTACTATGGCTACACCTTC.